The 4 T cell receptor beta chains below were found in one sample sequenced in a study of shared clonotypes between healthy human individuals. Profiling relied on immunoSEQ multiplex PCR, and the TCRdb table lists in-frame clones only, not all of them. The repertoire holds about 1 million clones, around four fifths seen once, with roughly 1.4% in the top ten. The sequencing sample was made of memory CD4+ T cells sorted from blood. Subset reported: CD45RA-negative fraction. These receptors were collected from a man aged 18 to 35 in good health.

In this sample, this clone turned up a few times. The chain couples TRBV14 to TRBJ1-2; 7 nucleotides align to TRBD1. V lost 1 base to trimming and J lost 3 bases; unmatched junction nucleotides: 5. Germline values: CDR1 SGHDN, CDR2 FVKESK. The CDR3 is 15 residues long. CDR3 region: CASSQVSGGHYGYTF. In nucleotides, the CDR3 is TGTGCCAGCAGCCAAGTATCAGGGGGTCACTATGGCTACACCTTC.

The chain couples TRBV7-2 to TRBJ2-7; D is uncertain. Germline V gene data show CDR1 as SGHTA and CDR2 as FQGNSA. V was cut by 6 bases and J by 6 bases, with 12 bases left in between. This CDR3 has 12 residues. The CDR3 DNA reads TGTGCCAGCAGTAATCCCACCGCCGAGCAGTACTTC. Encoded protein: CASSNPTAEQYF.

The chain is built from TRBV7-2 and TRBJ1-5; possible D gene TRBD1, 5 bases. This CDR3 is built from 15 residues. Germline V gene data show CDR1 as SGHTA and CDR2 as FQGNSA. V was trimmed by 5 bases and J by 6 bases, leaving 17 bases between them. This CDR3 reads CASSLGVADVQPQHF. In DNA, the CDR3 is TGTGCCAGCAGCCTAGGGGTGGCAGATGTTCAGCCCCAGCATTTT.

This chain joins TRBV11-2 and TRBJ1-5, with 8 bases lining up with TRBD1. The CDR3 consists of 16 residues. With 4 bases clipped from V and 7 bases from J, the junction kept 12 bases outside the gene matches. Germline loops: CDR1 SGHAT, CDR2 FQNNGV. CDR3 nucleotide sequence: TGTGCCAGCAGCTCTGGACAGGGCAGTTCGTTGCAGCCCCAGCATTTT. Encoded protein: CASSSGQGSSLQPQHF. Full variable domain (remainder filled in from reference TRBV11-2 and TRBJ1-5): EAGVAQSPRYKIIEKRQSVAFWCNPISGHATLYWYQQILGQGPKLLIQFQNNGVVDDSQLPKDRFSAERLKGVDSTLKIQPAKLEDSAVYLCASSSGQGSSLQPQHFGDGTRLSIL.